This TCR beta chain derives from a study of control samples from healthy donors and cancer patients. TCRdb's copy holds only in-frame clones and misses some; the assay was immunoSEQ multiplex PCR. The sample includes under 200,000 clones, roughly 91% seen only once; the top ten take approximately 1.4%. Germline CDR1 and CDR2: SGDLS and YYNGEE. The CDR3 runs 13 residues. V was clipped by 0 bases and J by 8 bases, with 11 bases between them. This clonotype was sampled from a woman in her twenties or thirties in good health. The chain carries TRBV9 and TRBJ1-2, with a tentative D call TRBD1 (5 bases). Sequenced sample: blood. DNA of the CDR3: TGTGCCAGCAGCGTAGTCCAGGGTTTCGGCTACACCTTC. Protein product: CASSVVQGFGYTF.